Included here is one T cell receptor (beta chain) sequence, with context. The sample belongs to a study of blood T cell repertoires in COVID-19. Germline V gene lookup returns CDR1 SGHTA and CDR2 FQGNSA. The CDR3 has 13 residues. J lost 3 bases, V lost 5 bases, and 3 bases had no gene match. Only in-frame clones appear in the TCRdb table, and some are missing; sequencing was by immunoSEQ multiplex PCR. The table includes about 92,000 clones, around 85% detected once. The source is a human donor in a cohort sampled during active COVID-19. Material for sequencing was peripheral blood. The chain carries TRBV7-2 and TRBJ2-5, with 7 bases fitting TRBD1. This CDR3 reads CASSHQGEETQYF. CDR3 DNA sequence: TGTGCCAGCAGCCATCAGGGGGAAGAGACCCAGTACTTC. The whole variable domain, remainder taken from reference TRBV7-2 and TRBJ2-5, is GAGVSQSPSNKVTEKGKDVELRCDPISGHTALYWYRQSLGQGLEFLIYFQGNSAPDKSGLPSDRFSAERTGGSVSTLTIQRTQQEDSAVYLCASSHQGEETQYFGPGTRLLVL.